These 30 T cell receptor beta chains were sequenced from one sample in a study of blood T cell repertoires in COVID-19. Here immunoSEQ multiplex PCR was the method, and the copy in TCRdb shows in-frame clones only, minus some. This sample has some 99,000 clones; 70% to 80% occur once, and the top ten carry less than 25%. The source material was peripheral blood. These TCRs come from a man in his sixties or seventies with acute or convalescent COVID-19.

This clone was counted only a few times. The chain has TRBV19 and TRBJ1-1, with a possible D match to TRBD1 (5 bases). Trimming removed 6 bases from V and 1 base from J, with 15 bases in between. This CDR3 is 15 amino acids long. The germline CDR1 and CDR2 sequences are LNHDA and SQIVND (reference sequence). The CDR3 protein is CASRPRDSPNTEAFF. The CDR3 bases are TGTGCCAGTAGACCCAGGGACTCCCCGAACACTGAAGCTTTCTTT.

The V call is TRBV6-2 or TRBV6-3, the J call TRBJ1-2, with D possibly being TRBD1 (6 bases). This CDR3 is 13 amino acids long. Trimming pared 6 bases from V and 9 bases from J, leaving 17 bases between. CDR1 and CDR2 from the germline V gene are MNHEY and SVGEGT. CDR3: CASSRAGAGSYTF. The CDR3 nucleotides read TGTGCCAGCAGCCGGGCGGGGGCAGGGAGCTACACCTTC.

The rearrangement links TRBV10-3 to TRBJ1-2; D is undetermined. V was cut by 0 bases and J by 0 bases, with 11 bases left in between. CDR3 length: 16 residues. Germline V CDR1 and CDR2: ENHRY, SYGVKD. The DNA for the CDR3 is TGTGCCATCAGTGAGTCGTCGGCGGATACTAACTATGGCTACACCTTC. This sequence encodes CAISESSADTNYGYTF.

The J gene is TRBJ1-4, the V gene TRBV28, with a possible D match to TRBD1 (6 bases). The V end lost 6 bases, the J end lost 8 bases, and 19 bases lay between the germline ends. Germline loops: CDR1 MDHEN, CDR2 SYDVKM. CDR3 length: 15 residues. CDR3 loop: CASSSGGQLGEKLFF. DNA for the CDR3: TGTGCCAGCAGCTCTGGTGGACAGCTTGGGGAAAAACTGTTTTTT.

This chain uses TRBV28 with TRBJ1-6; D is perhaps TRBD1 (5 bases). The CDR3 length is 11 residues. V lost 6 bases to trimming and J lost 18 bases, with 15 bases between them. The germline V gene encodes CDR1 MDHEN and CDR2 SYDVKM. Written as DNA, the CDR3 is TGTGCCAGCAGCACCAGGGACTTTTCCCACTTT. Its translation is CASSTRDFSHF.

This rearrangement joins TRBV28 to TRBJ2-3; TRBD2 agrees at 7 bases. Germline loops: CDR1 MDHEN, CDR2 SYDVKM. The CDR3 loop spans 14 amino acids. Trimming at V came to 8 bases and at J to 1 base, leaving 6 bases not matched to a gene. The CDR3 nucleotides are TGTGCCAGCCTCCGAAGCGGGGGCACAGATACGCAGTATTTT. It codes for CASLRSGGTDTQYF.

This chain connects TRBV6-1 to TRBJ1-2, with 7 positions matching TRBD1. The CDR3 contains 15 residues. Germline trimming cut 0 bases from V and 4 bases from J; bases unmatched to any gene: 5. Germline CDR1 reads MNHNS; CDR2 reads SASEGT. DNA of the CDR3: TGTGCCAGCAGTGAAGCATCGACAGGGTTCTATGGCTACACCTTC. It codes for CASSEASTGFYGYTF.

This rearrangement joins TRBV6-5 to TRBJ2-7; D unclear. Germline V gene lookup returns CDR1 MNHEY and CDR2 SVGAGI. V was trimmed by 4 bases and J by 6 bases, leaving 16 bases between them. CDR3 length: 14 amino acids. This chain's CDR3 is CASSLDPLSGEQYF. CDR3 DNA sequence: TGTGCCAGCAGTTTAGACCCCTTATCGGGCGAGCAGTACTTC.

This rearrangement joins TRBV15 to TRBJ2-7; maybe TRBD2 (5 bases). This CDR3 is 15 amino acids long. Germline CDR1 is LNHNV and CDR2 is YYDKDF (reference sequence). V shed 4 bases and J shed 0 bases, with 13 bases lying between them. DNA of the CDR3: TGTGCCACCAGCAAGGCAGGACTGAGCTCCTACGAGCAGTACTTC. Protein sequence: CATSKAGLSSYEQYF.

Only one count was recorded for this clone. The chain recombines TRBV24-1 with TRBJ1-2, with D possibly being TRBD1 (6 bases). Germline V gives CDR1 KGHDR, CDR2 SFDVKD. The CDR3 extends over 14 amino acids. Trimming left V 3 bases short and J 6 bases short, with 13 bases between. For the CDR3, the DNA is TGTGCCACCAGTGATGGAGCCAGGGGACATGGCTACACCTTC. It encodes CATSDGARGHGYTF.

The chain combines TRBV5-1 with TRBJ2-7; maybe TRBD1 (6 bases). The V and J ends lost 0 bases and 2 bases respectively, with 9 bases between them. The CDR3 sequence is 14 residues long. Germline CDR1 and CDR2: SGHRS and YFSETQ. The CDR3 nucleotides are TGCGCCAGCAGCTTGGGGACAGCTACCTACGAGCAGTACTTC. It encodes CASSLGTATYEQYF.

The DNA for the CDR3 is TGTGCCAGCAGCGTAGCGGGCAGGGTAGGGACAGATACGCAGTATTTT. Protein sequence: CASSVAGRVGTDTQYF. The chain links TRBV9 to TRBJ2-3, with D possibly TRBD1 on 5 matching bases. Germline CDR1 and CDR2: SGDLS and YYNGEE. The CDR3 runs 16 residues. V was clipped by 0 bases and J by 3 bases, with 14 bases between them.

This clone was observed a handful of times. This rearrangement joins TRBV29-1 to TRBJ1-1; tentatively, D is TRBD1 (6 bases). The CDR3 runs to 17 residues. CDR1 is SQVTM, CDR2 ANQGSEA, per germline. V lost 4 bases to trimming and J lost 1 base, with 22 bases between them. The CDR3 DNA follows: TGCAGCGTTGCTCGAGCCTACAGGGAACTGGGGAACACTGAAGCTTTCTTT. This gives the protein CSVARAYRELGNTEAFF.

The CDR3, as DNA: TGTGCCATCAGTGGTCCGGGACTAGCGGGAGCAATGTCCTACAATGAGCAGTTCTTC. Amino acid sequence: CAISGPGLAGAMSYNEQFF. V gene TRBV10-3 combines with J gene TRBJ2-1; 14 nucleotides match TRBD2. The ends lost 4 bases at V and 1 base at J; junction bases unmatched: 9. The CDR3 has 19 residues. Looked up from germline, CDR1 is ENHRY and CDR2 is SYGVKD.

This chain joins TRBV9 and TRBJ2-2, with 9 bases that match TRBD2. The CDR3 runs 18 residues. Germline CDR1 is SGDLS and CDR2 is YYNGEE. The trim removed 4 bases at V and 0 bases at J, leaving 10 bases unmatched. CDR3 protein: CASSRSGVAGANTGELFF. The CDR3 DNA sequence: TGTGCCAGCAGCCGGAGTGGAGTAGCGGGGGCGAACACCGGGGAGCTGTTTTTT. Filled out from reference TRBV9 and TRBJ2-2, the complete variable domain reads DSGVTQTPKHLITATGQRVTLRCSPRSGDLSVYWYQQSLDQGLQFLIQYYNGEERAKGNILERFSAQQFPDLHSELNLSSLELGDSALYFCASSRSGVAGANTGELFFGEGSRLTVL.

The V and J genes are TRBV2 and TRBJ1-3; D gene unclear. Germline V gene data show CDR1 as SNHLY and CDR2 as FYNNEI. The CDR3 extends over 15 amino acids. Trimming took 4 bases from V and 0 from J, leaving 10 bases between them. This chain's CDR3 is CASSAQVLSGNTIYF. CDR3 nucleotides: TGTGCCAGCAGTGCCCAGGTCCTCTCTGGAAACACCATATATTTT.

This chain connects TRBV5-4 to TRBJ1-1; D gene unclear. Per the germline V gene, CDR1 is SGHNT and CDR2 is YYREEE (reference sequence). Trimming cost V 0 bases and J 7 bases, with 13 bases left between them. The CDR3 has 14 amino acids. CDR3 loop: CASSLDTAQSEAFF. CDR3 sequence (DNA): TGTGCCAGCAGCTTGGATACGGCACAGAGTGAAGCTTTCTTT. Full variable domain (outside the CDR3, taken from reference TRBV5-4 and TRBJ1-1): ETGVTQSPTHLIKTRGQQVTLRCSSQSGHNTVSWYQQALGQGPQFIFQYYREEENGRGNFPPRFSGLQFPNYSSELNVNALELDDSALYLCASSLDTAQSEAFFGQGTRLTVV.

As to this clone: Different DNA sequences within this sample yield the same CDR3. This chain joins TRBV3-1 (or the pseudogene TRBV3-2) and TRBJ2-7, with a possible D match to TRBD2 (6 bases). V lost 0 bases to trimming and J lost 4 bases, with 16 bases between them. The CDR3 is 16 amino acids. The germline V gene has CDR1 LGHDT and CDR2 YNNKEL (reference sequence). This CDR3 reads CASSQDFGRGAYEQYF. DNA for the CDR3: TGTGCCAGCAGCCAAGACTTCGGGCGGGGAGCTTACGAGCAGTACTTC.

Here the CDR3 DNA reads TGTGCCAGCAGTTACTCGGCCCATCAAGAGACCCAGTACTTC. Translated: CASSYSAHQETQYF. The chain carries TRBV6-6 and TRBJ2-5, with D uncertain. There are 14 residues in the CDR3. Trimming took 0 bases from V and 2 from J, leaving 7 bases between them. Germline CDR1 is MNHNY and CDR2 is SVGAGI (reference sequence).

This sequence joins TRBV29-1 and TRBJ2-7, with 11 bases aligning to TRBD1. This CDR3 has 12 residues. Unmatched junction bases numbered 3, after V lost 7 bases and J lost 4 bases. Germline V lookup: CDR1 SQVTM, CDR2 ANQGSEA. The CDR3 nucleotides are TGCAGCGCCCGGGACAGGGGGTACGAGCAGTACTTC. Amino acids: CSARDRGYEQYF.

V is TRBV28 and J is TRBJ1-1, with D possibly TRBD1 on 6 matching bases. CDR1 is MDHEN, CDR2 SYDVKM, per germline. There are 13 residues in the CDR3. V was trimmed by 6 bases and J by 3 bases, leaving 11 bases between them. The CDR3 DNA reads TGTGCCAGCAGGAGGACAGCCTACACTGAAGCTTTCTTT. Translated, it gives CASRRTAYTEAFF.

Here the CDR3 reads CASSFQGAAYEQYF. CDR3 nucleotide sequence: TGTGCCAGTAGTTTCCAGGGGGCGGCGTACGAGCAGTACTTC. V is TRBV19 and J is TRBJ2-7; 8 nucleotides align to TRBD1. The trim removed 5 bases at V and 4 bases at J, leaving 7 bases unmatched. Germline V gene sequence: CDR1 LNHDA, CDR2 SQIVND (reference sequence). The CDR3 is 14 residues long.

The rearrangement uses TRBV19 and TRBJ1-2; D not resolved. From germline, CDR1 is LNHDA and CDR2 SQIVND (reference sequence). V was trimmed by 4 bases and J by 7 bases, leaving 13 bases between them. CDR3 length equals 13 residues. The chain's CDR3 is CASSTLQAGGYTF. The DNA of the CDR3 is TGTGCCAGTAGTACCCTCCAGGCGGGTGGCTACACCTTC.

The CDR3 DNA follows: TGTGCCAGCAGTACGACAGGGCGGGGAGCCGGGGAGCTGTTTTTT. Residues: CASSTTGRGAGELFF. The chain has TRBV28 and TRBJ2-2; D may be TRBD1 (7 bases). The CDR3 has 15 residues. V lost 5 bases to trimming and J lost 6 bases, with 16 bases between them. The germline gives CDR1 MDHEN, CDR2 SYDVKM.

CDR3 amino acids: CSAADRGAGETQYF. The CDR3 coding sequence is TGCAGCGCCGCGGACAGGGGAGCAGGTGAGACCCAGTACTTC. The genes are TRBV29-1 and TRBJ2-5, with 9 nucleotides matching TRBD1. CDR3 length: 14 amino acids. Looked up from germline, CDR1 is SQVTM and CDR2 is ANQGSEA. V shed 7 bases, J shed 5 bases, and the junction held 11 bases outside the gene matches.

This rearrangement joins TRBV7-2 to TRBJ1-3; D uncertain. Looked up from germline, CDR1 is SGHTA and CDR2 is FQGNSA. The CDR3 is 14 amino acids. Trimming cost V 1 base and J 0 bases, with 4 bases left between them. As DNA, the CDR3 is TGTGCCAGCAGCTTAGTCAGCTCTGGAAACACCATATATTTT. Amino acids: CASSLVSSGNTIYF.

The rearrangement joins TRBV4-2 to TRBJ2-1, with 10 positions matching TRBD1. The V and J ends lost 4 bases and 8 bases, in that order; junction bases with no gene match: 11. The CDR3 runs to 16 residues. Looked up from germline, CDR1 is LGHNA and CDR2 is YNFKEQ. The DNA of the CDR3 is TGTGCCAGCAGCCGAGTATCGGGGACAGGGGCGGATGAGCAGTTCTTC. Encoded protein: CASSRVSGTGADEQFF.

In its sample, this clone was seen once. CDR3 sequence: CASSQQGAGNSPLHF. The CDR3 DNA follows: TGCGCCAGCAGCCAACAGGGGGCAGGGAATTCACCCCTCCACTTT. The gene calls are TRBV5-1 and TRBJ1-6, with 9 bases aligning to TRBD1. Germline V lookup: CDR1 SGHRS, CDR2 YFSETQ. V gave up 4 bases and J gave up 7 bases; unmatched junction bases: 6. This CDR3 contains 15 residues.

The chain couples TRBV19 to TRBJ2-1; D uncertain. Germline loops: CDR1 LNHDA, CDR2 SQIVND (reference sequence). The CDR3 is made up of 14 amino acids. The germline V and J ends were trimmed by 7 bases and 0 bases, with 10 bases remaining between them. The CDR3 region is CASKVGGSYNEQFF. DNA of the CDR3: TGTGCCAGTAAAGTCGGTGGCTCCTACAATGAGCAGTTCTTC. The full variable domain, in which reference TRBV19 and TRBJ2-1 provide the parts outside the CDR3, is DGGITQSPKYLFRKEGQNVTLSCEQNLNHDAMYWYRQDPGQGLRLIYYSQIVNDFQKGDIAEGYSVSREKKESFPLTVTSAQKNPTAFYLCASKVGGSYNEQFFGPGTRLTVL.

The rearrangement links TRBV14 to TRBJ2-1, with 14 nucleotides matching TRBD2. Germline V lookup: CDR1 SGHDN, CDR2 FVKESK. The V and J ends lost 1 base and 9 bases, in that order; junction bases with no gene match: 17. This CDR3 is built from 20 residues. The CDR3 is CASSQGEAGLAGDGFGEQFF. CDR3 sequence (DNA): TGTGCCAGCAGCCAAGGGGAGGCGGGACTAGCGGGAGATGGTTTTGGTGAGCAGTTCTTC.